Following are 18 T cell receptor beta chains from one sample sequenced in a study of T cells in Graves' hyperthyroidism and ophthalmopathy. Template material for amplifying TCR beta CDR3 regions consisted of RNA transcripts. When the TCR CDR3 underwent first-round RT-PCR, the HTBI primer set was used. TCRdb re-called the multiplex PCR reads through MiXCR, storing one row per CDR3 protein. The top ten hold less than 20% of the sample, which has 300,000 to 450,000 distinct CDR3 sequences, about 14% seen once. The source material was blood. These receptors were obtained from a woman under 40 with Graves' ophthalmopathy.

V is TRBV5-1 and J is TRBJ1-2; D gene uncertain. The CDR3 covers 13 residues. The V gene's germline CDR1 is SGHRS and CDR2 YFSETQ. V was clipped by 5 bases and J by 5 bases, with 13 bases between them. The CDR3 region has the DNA TGCGCCAGCAGGAGAGAGGCTTCGTATGGCTACACCTTC. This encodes CASRREASYGYTF.

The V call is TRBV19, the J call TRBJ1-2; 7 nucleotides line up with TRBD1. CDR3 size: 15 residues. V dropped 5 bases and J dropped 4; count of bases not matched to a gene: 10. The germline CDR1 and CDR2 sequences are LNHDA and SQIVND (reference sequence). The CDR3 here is CASSVGGQRPYGYTF. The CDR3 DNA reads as TGTGCCAGTAGTGTGGGGGGACAGCGACCCTATGGCTACACCTTC.

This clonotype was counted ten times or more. CDR3 in amino acids: CASSPRGGQANTEAFF. As DNA, the CDR3 is TGTGCCAGCAGCCCGAGGGGTGGACAGGCCAACACTGAAGCTTTCTTT. The V call is TRBV3-1, the J call TRBJ1-1; 7 bases fit TRBD1. This CDR3 has 16 residues. Trimming removed 4 bases from V and 2 bases from J; junction bases left unmatched: 10. Germline-derived CDR1 and CDR2 are LGHDT and YNNKEL (reference sequence).

The CDR3 DNA reads TGTGCCAGCAGTTACTTCTGGAAATCACCCCTCCACTTT. Encoded protein: CASSYFWKSPLHF. V is TRBV6-5 and J is TRBJ1-6, with D unresolved. Trimming pared 1 base from V and 10 bases from J, leaving 8 bases between. The germline V gene encodes CDR1 MNHEY and CDR2 SVGAGI. This CDR3 contains 13 residues.

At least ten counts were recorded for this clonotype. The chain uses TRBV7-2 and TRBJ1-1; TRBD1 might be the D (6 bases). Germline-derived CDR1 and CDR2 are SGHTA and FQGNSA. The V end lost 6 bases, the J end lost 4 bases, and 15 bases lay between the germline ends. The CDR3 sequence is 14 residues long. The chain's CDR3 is CASRQVRGVTEAFF. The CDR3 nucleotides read TGTGCCAGCAGACAAGTCAGGGGTGTCACTGAAGCTTTCTTT.

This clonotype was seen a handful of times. CDR3 loop: CASSVEPSGGYEQYF. As DNA, the CDR3 is TGTGCCAGCAGCGTAGAGCCTAGCGGGGGCTACGAGCAGTACTTC. The chain recombines TRBV9 with TRBJ2-7; TRBD2 matches 10 bases. V shed 0 bases and J 3 bases; nucleotides not matched to a gene: 3. This CDR3 spans 15 amino acids. Germline V gene data show CDR1 as SGDLS and CDR2 as YYNGEE.

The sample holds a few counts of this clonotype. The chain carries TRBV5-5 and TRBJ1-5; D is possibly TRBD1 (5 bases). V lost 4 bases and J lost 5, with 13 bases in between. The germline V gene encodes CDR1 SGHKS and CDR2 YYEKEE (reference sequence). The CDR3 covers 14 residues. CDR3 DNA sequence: TGTGCCAGCAGCGTACAGGTTCCCGATCAGCCCCAGCATTTT. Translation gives CASSVQVPDQPQHF.

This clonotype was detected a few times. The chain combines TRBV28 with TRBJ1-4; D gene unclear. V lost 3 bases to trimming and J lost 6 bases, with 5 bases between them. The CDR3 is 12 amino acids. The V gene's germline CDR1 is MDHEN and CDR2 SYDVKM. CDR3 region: CASSFSHEKLFF. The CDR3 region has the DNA TGTGCCAGCAGTTTTTCCCATGAAAAACTGTTTTTT.

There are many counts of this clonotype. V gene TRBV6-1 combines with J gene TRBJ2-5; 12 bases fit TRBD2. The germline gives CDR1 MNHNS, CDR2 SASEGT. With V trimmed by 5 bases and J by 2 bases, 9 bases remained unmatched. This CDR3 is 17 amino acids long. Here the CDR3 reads CASSLHPSGGAQETQYF. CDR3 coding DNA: TGTGCCAGCAGTTTACATCCTAGCGGGGGGGCGCAAGAGACCCAGTACTTC.

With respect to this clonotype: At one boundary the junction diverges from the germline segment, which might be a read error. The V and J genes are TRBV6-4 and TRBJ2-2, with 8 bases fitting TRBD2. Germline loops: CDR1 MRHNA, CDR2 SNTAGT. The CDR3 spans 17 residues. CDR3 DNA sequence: TGTGCCAGCAGTAACTCTACGACGCGGGGGGCGATCGGGGAGCTGTTTTTT. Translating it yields CASSNSTTRGAIGELFF.

CDR3 residues: CASSVLGQASYNEQFF. CDR3 DNA: TGTGCCAGCAGCGTATTAGGACAGGCCTCCTACAATGAGCAGTTCTTC. The chain employs TRBV9 and TRBJ2-1; 7 nucleotides match TRBD1. Germline assignment: CDR1 SGDLS and CDR2 YYNGEE. The CDR3 extends over 16 amino acids. V lost 1 base to trimming and J lost 0 bases; unmatched junction nucleotides: 4.

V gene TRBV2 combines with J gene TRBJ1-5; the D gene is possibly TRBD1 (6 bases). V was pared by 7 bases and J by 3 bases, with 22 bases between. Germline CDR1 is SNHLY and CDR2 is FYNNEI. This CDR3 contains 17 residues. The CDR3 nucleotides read TGTGCCAGCAAAAGTGGGGGGGCCTCATTAAACAATCAGCCCCAGCATTTT. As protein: CASKSGGASLNNQPQHF.

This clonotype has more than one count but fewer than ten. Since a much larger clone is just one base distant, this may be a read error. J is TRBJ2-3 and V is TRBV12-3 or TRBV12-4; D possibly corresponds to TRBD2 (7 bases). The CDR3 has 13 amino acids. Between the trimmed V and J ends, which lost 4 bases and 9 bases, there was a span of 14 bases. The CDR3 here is CASSSLGGATQYF. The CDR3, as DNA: TGTGCCAGCAGTTCCTTGGGGGGGGCCACGCAGTATTTT.

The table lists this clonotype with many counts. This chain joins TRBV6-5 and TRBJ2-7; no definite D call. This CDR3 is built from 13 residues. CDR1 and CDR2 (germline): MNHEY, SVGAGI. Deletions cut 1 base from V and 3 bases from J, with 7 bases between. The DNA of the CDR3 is TGTGCCAGCAGTTACTTAGTGGGCTACGAGCAGTACTTC. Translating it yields CASSYLVGYEQYF.

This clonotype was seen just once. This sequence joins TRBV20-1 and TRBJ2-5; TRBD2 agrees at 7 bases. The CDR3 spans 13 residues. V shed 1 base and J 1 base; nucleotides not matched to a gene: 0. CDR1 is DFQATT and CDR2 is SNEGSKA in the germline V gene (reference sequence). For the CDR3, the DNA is TGCAGTGCTAGAGCGGGGGGCCAAGAGACCCAGTACTTC. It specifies CSARAGGQETQYF.

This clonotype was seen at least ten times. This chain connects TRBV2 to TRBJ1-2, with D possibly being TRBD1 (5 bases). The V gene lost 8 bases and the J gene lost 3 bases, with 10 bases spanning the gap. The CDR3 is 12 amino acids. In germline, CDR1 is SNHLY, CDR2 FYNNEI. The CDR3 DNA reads TGTGCCAGCGAATCGGGGGACTATGGCTACACCTTC. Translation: CASESGDYGYTF. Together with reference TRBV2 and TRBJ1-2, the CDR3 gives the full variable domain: EPEVTQTPSHQVTQMGQEVILRCVPISNHLYFYWYRQILGQKVEFLVSFYNNEISEKSEIFDDQFSVERPDGSNFTLKIRSTKLEDSAMYFCASESGDYGYTFGSGTRLTVV.

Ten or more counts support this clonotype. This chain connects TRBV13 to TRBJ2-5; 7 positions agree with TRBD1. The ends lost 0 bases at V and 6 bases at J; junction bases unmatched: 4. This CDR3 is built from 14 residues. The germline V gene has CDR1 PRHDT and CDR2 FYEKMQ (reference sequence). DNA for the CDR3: TGTGCCAGCAGCTTAGGACAGGGGAGTCAGACCCAGTACTTC. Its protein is CASSLGQGSQTQYF.

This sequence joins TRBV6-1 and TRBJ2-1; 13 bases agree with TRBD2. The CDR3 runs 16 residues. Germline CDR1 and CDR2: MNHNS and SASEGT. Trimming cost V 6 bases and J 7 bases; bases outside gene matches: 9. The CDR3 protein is CASRDAGTSGKNEQFF. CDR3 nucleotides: TGTGCCAGCAGGGATGCCGGGACTAGCGGGAAAAATGAGCAGTTCTTC.